This TCR beta chain is drawn from a study of T cells in Graves' hyperthyroidism and ophthalmopathy. Findings and caveats of the study: Most expanded thyroid clonotypes above 0.001 recurred in blood. Ophthalmopathy was identified by the model a median around 6.3 months ahead of onset.

The V end was cut by 5 bases, the J end by 2 bases, with 12 bases between. Germline V gene data show CDR1 as DFQATT and CDR2 as SNEGSKA (reference sequence). This CDR3 is built from 13 residues. For Graves' hyperthyroidism to be stable, ophthalmopathy could not progress within 18 months. Exclusion followed for patients with uncontrolled infection, other autoimmune disease, pregnancy or lactation. About this clonotype: What it binds is not known. A much larger clone lies one base from this, so it may be a read error.

Authors of the study amplified TCR beta CDR3 regions from RNA transcripts. HTBI primers drove first-round RT-PCR of the TCR CDR3. TCRdb called the multiplex PCR reads again in MiXCR, with one record for every CDR3 protein. The sample holds 600,000 to 650,000 distinct CDR3 sequences; 15% to 20% are singletons and the top ten take around 4%. This TCR was recovered from a woman in her twenties or thirties with Graves' hyperthyroidism. What was sequenced was blood. The chain combines TRBV20-1 with TRBJ1-2; the D gene is possibly TRBD1 (5 bases). The CDR3 sequence: CSAGDGPNYGYTF. DNA of the CDR3: TGCAGTGCTGGGGACGGGCCAAACTATGGCTACACCTTC.